Below are 18 T cell receptor beta chains sequenced from a single sample in a study of T cell responses to AZD1222 COVID-19 vaccine. Sequencing was performed with immunoSEQ multiplex PCR; in TCRdb, only in-frame clones are kept and a portion is missing. The profile shows 95,000 to 150,000 clones, around 91% of them singletons. Sample: peripheral blood, taken on day 0 of AZD1222 vaccination. Receptors were obtained from an adult in good health.

CDR3 DNA: TGTGCCAGCAGCTTAATCGTGGTGTCGGGGTTCTCTGGAAACACCATATATTTT. Its translation is CASSLIVVSGFSGNTIYF. The chain combines TRBV7-3 with TRBJ1-3; D call uncertain. There are 18 residues in the CDR3. The V end was cut by 1 base, the J end by 0 bases, with 16 bases between. Germline V gives CDR1 SGHTA, CDR2 FQGTGA. Based on the CDR3 plus reference TRBV7-3 and TRBJ1-3, the full variable domain is GAGVSQTPSNKVTEKGKYVELRCDPISGHTALYWYRQSLGQGPEFLIYFQGTGAADDSGLPNDRFFAVRPEGSVSTLKIQRTERGDSAVYLCASSLIVVSGFSGNTIYFGEGSWLTVV.

The chain uses TRBV3-1 (or the pseudogene TRBV3-2) and TRBJ1-3, with a possible D match to TRBD1 (6 bases). The CDR3 is 15 amino acids. Trimming shortened V by 4 bases and J by 2 bases, and 12 bases separated the two germline ends. Germline CDR1 reads LGHDT; CDR2 reads YNNKEL (reference sequence). DNA of the CDR3: TGTGCCAGCAGCCTTGTCGGGACACCTGGAAACACCATATATTTT. Translation: CASSLVGTPGNTIYF.

The chain recombines TRBV7-2 with TRBJ2-3; 8 bases match TRBD1. The CDR3 spans 17 residues. J gave up 0 bases and V 1 base, and 6 bases lay outside the gene matches. Germline V lookup: CDR1 SGHTA, CDR2 FQGNSA. CDR3 sequence (DNA): TGTGCCAGCAGCTTAGTGGGGGACAGGACTAGCACAGATACGCAGTATTTT. This translates into CASSLVGDRTSTDTQYF.

A single count supports this clone. The chain links TRBV12-3 or TRBV12-4 to TRBJ2-5; a weak D match, TRBD2 (6 bases). CDR3 length: 13 residues. V was cut by 7 bases and J by 9 bases, with 18 bases left in between. CDR3 loop: CASTTGDSKAQYF. The CDR3, as DNA: TGTGCCAGCACTACCGGGGACTCTAAAGCCCAGTACTTC.

The gene calls are TRBV27 and TRBJ1-6, with 7 bases matching TRBD1. The CDR3 runs 14 residues. V trimming: 3 bases; J trimming: 10 bases; junction bases outside the gene matches: 6. Germline assignment: CDR1 MNHEY and CDR2 SMNVEV (reference sequence). The CDR3 DNA reads TGTGCCAGCAGTTTGCCAGGGGGTCAGTCACCCCTCCACTTT. Protein product: CASSLPGGQSPLHF.

The rearrangement joins TRBV5-1 to TRBJ2-7; TRBD1 matches at 11 bases. CDR3 length: 15 amino acids. Germline V gives CDR1 SGHRS, CDR2 YFSETQ. Trimming removed 4 bases from V and 3 bases from J; junction bases left unmatched: 6. The CDR3 here is CASSNGQGALYEQYF. CDR3 bases: TGCGCCAGCAGCAACGGACAGGGGGCCCTCTACGAGCAGTACTTC.

V and J are TRBV28 and TRBJ1-2; possible D gene TRBD1, 6 bases. Germline lookup yields CDR1 MDHEN and CDR2 SYDVKM. The CDR3 length is 12 residues. V lost 5 bases and J 6 bases, leaving 10 bases between the germline ends. CDR3 loop: CASSRDIDGYTF. CDR3 nucleotides: TGTGCCAGCAGTCGGGACATCGATGGCTACACCTTC.

The chain combines TRBV4-1 with TRBJ2-1; 7 bases fit TRBD1. V shed 2 bases and J 8 bases; nucleotides not matched to a gene: 15. Germline loops: CDR1 MGHRA, CDR2 YSYEKL. This CDR3 comprises 17 residues. The CDR3 nucleotides are TGCGCCAGCAGCCAAACTCAGGACAGGCTTGTGGTCGATGAGCAGTTCTTC. Amino acids: CASSQTQDRLVVDEQFF.

V is TRBV24-1 and J is TRBJ1-3, with D tentatively TRBD1 (6 bases). V was clipped by 3 bases and J by 3 bases, with 14 bases between them. Germline V gene lookup returns CDR1 KGHDR and CDR2 SFDVKD. The CDR3 runs to 16 residues. CDR3 sequence: CATSDPRGLGGNTIYF. DNA of the CDR3: TGTGCCACCAGTGATCCGCGGGGGCTCGGTGGAAACACCATATATTTT.

The V call is TRBV6-1, the J call TRBJ1-3; tentative D call: TRBD1 (5 bases). This CDR3 contains 17 residues. V lost 2 bases and J lost 4, with 18 bases in between. The germline V gene encodes CDR1 MNHNS and CDR2 SASEGT. The chain's CDR3 is CASSEQGFVDWGNTIYF. The CDR3 bases are TGTGCCAGCAGTGAACAGGGATTTGTAGACTGGGGAAACACCATATATTTT.

The chain couples TRBV27 to TRBJ2-3; 8 bases are a match to TRBD1. Per the germline V gene, CDR1 is MNHEY and CDR2 is SMNVEV (reference sequence). The junction had 9 bases not matched to a gene; V was cut back by 4 bases and J by 6 bases. The CDR3 has 15 amino acids. Written as DNA, the CDR3 is TGTGCCAGCAGTTCCACAGGGGGTTGGGGGGATACGCAGTATTTT. Encoded protein: CASSSTGGWGDTQYF.

The rearrangement links TRBV10-2 to TRBJ1-5, with D possibly matching TRBD1 (6 bases). Trimming removed 4 bases at V and 3 bases at J, with 13 bases between. The CDR3 is 15 amino acids. Germline CDR1 is WSHSY and CDR2 is SAAADI. CDR3 sequence reads: CASSVAQGLNQPQHF. As DNA, the CDR3 is TGCGCCAGCAGTGTTGCTCAGGGGCTCAATCAGCCCCAGCATTTT.

The chain joins TRBV14 to TRBJ1-1, with D maybe TRBD1 (5 bases). This CDR3 region has 13 residues. Trimming shortened V by 1 base and J by 10 bases, and 13 bases separated the two germline ends. CDR1 SGHDN and CDR2 FVKESK come from the germline V gene. The CDR3 loop is CASSQVGPGPAFF. The CDR3 DNA is TGTGCCAGCAGCCAAGTAGGCCCGGGGCCAGCTTTCTTT.

V gene TRBV13 combines with J gene TRBJ2-2; D may be TRBD1 or TRBD2 (5 bases each). The CDR3 is made up of 15 amino acids. Trimming took off 3 bases at V and 5 bases at J, with 13 bases between the two ends. Germline CDR1 reads PRHDT; CDR2 reads FYEKMQ (reference sequence). This chain's CDR3 is CASSFSQGETGELFF. CDR3 coding DNA: TGTGCCAGCAGCTTTTCGCAGGGAGAGACCGGGGAGCTGTTTTTT. Complete variable domain (other parts from reference TRBV13 and TRBJ2-2): AAGVIQSPRHLIKEKRETATLKCYPIPRHDTVYWYQQGPGQDPQFLISFYEKMQSDKGSIPDRFSAQQFSDYHSELNMSSLELGDSALYFCASSFSQGETGELFFGEGSRLTVL.

The J gene is TRBJ2-6, the V gene TRBV27; TRBD2 aligns across 13 bases. The CDR3 totals 18 residues. Germline V gene data show CDR1 as MNHEY and CDR2 as SMNVEV (reference sequence). The J segment lost 0 bases and the V segment lost 6 bases, leaving 5 bases of the junction unmatched. The CDR3 region has the DNA TGTGCCAGCAGACCCGGGACTAGCGGGGCCTCTGGGGCCAACGTCCTGACTTTC. This sequence encodes CASRPGTSGASGANVLTF.

The gene calls are TRBV7-8 and TRBJ1-5; no clear D gene. In germline, CDR1 is SGHVS, CDR2 FQNEAQ. This CDR3 has 12 residues. V shed 4 bases and J shed 7 bases, with 8 bases lying between them. The CDR3 bases are TGTGCCAGCAGCTCCATCCGGCAGCCCCAGCATTTT. It yields the protein CASSSIRQPQHF.

The rearrangement links TRBV11-3 to TRBJ1-1, with D maybe TRBD1 (6 bases). The CDR3 extends over 18 amino acids. The V gene lost 5 bases and the J gene lost 6 bases, with 28 bases spanning the gap. Germline assignment: CDR1 SGHNT and CDR2 YENEEA. This CDR3 reads CASSPEARQGLSSAEAFF. DNA for the CDR3: TGTGCCAGCAGCCCAGAGGCGCGGCAGGGGCTCTCTAGTGCTGAAGCTTTCTTT.

The V gene is TRBV9, the J gene TRBJ1-3, with D maybe TRBD1 (5 bases). V lost 4 bases, J lost 4 bases, and 12 bases lay in between. The CDR3 consists of 14 residues. Germline loops: CDR1 SGDLS, CDR2 YYNGEE. The CDR3 region has the DNA TGTGCCAGCAGCAGAGGGTGGGGGGGAAACACCATATATTTT. This translates into CASSRGWGGNTIYF.